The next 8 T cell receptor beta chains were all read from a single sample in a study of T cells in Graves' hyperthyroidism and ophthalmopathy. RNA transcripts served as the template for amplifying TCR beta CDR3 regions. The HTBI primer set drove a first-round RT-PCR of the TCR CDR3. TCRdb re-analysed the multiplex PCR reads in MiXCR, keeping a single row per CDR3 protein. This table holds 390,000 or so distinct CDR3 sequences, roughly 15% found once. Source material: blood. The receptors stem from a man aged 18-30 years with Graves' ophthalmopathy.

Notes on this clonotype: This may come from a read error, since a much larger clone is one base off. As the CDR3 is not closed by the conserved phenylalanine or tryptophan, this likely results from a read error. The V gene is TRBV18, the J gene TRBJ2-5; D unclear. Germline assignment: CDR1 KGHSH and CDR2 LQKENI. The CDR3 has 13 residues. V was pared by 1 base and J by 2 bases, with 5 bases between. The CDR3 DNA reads TGTGCCAGCTCACCACAACTGCAAGAGACCCAGTACTCC. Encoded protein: CASSPQLQETQYS.

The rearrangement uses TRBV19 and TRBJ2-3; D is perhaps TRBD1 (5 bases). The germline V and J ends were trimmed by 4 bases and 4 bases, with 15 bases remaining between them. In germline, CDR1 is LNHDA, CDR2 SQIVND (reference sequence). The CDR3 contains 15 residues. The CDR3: CASSRGGSLADTQYF. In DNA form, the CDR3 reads TGTGCCAGTAGTAGGGGCGGCAGCCTCGCAGATACGCAGTATTTT.

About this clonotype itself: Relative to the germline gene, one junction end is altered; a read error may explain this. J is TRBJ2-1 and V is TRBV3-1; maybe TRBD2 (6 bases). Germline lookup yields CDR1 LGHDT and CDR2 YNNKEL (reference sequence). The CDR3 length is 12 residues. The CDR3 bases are TGTGCCAGCAGACAAGAAAGCGGGGAGCAGTTCTTC. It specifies CASRQESGEQFF.

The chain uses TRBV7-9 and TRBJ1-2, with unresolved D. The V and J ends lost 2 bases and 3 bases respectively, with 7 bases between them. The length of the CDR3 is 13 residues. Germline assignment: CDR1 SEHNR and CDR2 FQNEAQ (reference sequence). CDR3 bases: TGTGCCAGCAGCTTAAGCCAGTACTATGGCTACACCTTC. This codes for CASSLSQYYGYTF.

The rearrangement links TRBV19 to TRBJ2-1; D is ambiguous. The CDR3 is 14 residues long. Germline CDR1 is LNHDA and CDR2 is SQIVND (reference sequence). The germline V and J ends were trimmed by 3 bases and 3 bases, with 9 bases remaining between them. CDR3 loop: CASSMGSYYNEQFF. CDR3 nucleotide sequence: TGTGCCAGTAGTATGGGGTCCTACTACAATGAGCAGTTCTTC.

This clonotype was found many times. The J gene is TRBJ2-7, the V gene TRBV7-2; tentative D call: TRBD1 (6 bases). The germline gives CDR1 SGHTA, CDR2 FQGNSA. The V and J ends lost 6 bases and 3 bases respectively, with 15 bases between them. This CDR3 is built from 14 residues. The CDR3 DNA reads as TGTGCCAGCAGATGGACAGCAGCAGACTACGAGCAGTACTTC. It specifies CASRWTAADYEQYF.

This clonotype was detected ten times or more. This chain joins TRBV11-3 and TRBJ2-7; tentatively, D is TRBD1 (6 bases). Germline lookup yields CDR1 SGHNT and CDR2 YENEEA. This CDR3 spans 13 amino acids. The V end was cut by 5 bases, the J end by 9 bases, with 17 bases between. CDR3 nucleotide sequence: TGTGCCAGCAGCCGGGACATGTTAAGTGTGCAGTACTTC. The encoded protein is CASSRDMLSVQYF.

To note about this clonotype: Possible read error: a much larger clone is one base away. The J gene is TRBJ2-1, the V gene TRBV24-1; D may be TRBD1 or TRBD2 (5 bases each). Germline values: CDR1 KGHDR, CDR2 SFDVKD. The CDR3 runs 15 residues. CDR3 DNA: TGTGTCACCAGTGCTTGGCCTAAGGGGACCAATGAGCAGTTCTTC. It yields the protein CVTSAWPKGTNEQFF.